Below, one T cell receptor beta chain is given with its context. The sample comes from a study of control samples from healthy donors and cancer patients. Libraries were prepared by immunoSEQ multiplex PCR; TCRdb keeps only in-frame clonotypes and omits some of them. The data contain 55,000 to 90,000 clones, approximately 80% of them singletons. Sequenced: blood. The receptor's source is a man aged 50 to 59 in good health.

The CDR3 region is CASSKTSGSYAQYF. CDR3 sequence (DNA): TGTGCCAGCAGCAAGACTAGCGGGAGTTATGCCCAGTACTTC. This chain links TRBV28 with TRBJ2-5; 12 bases fit TRBD2. This CDR3 region has 14 residues. The V segment lost 6 bases and the J segment 9 bases; nucleotides outside the gene matches: 8. Germline V gene data show CDR1 as MDHEN and CDR2 as SYDVKM. Looking up the rest from reference TRBV28 and TRBJ2-5 gives the full variable domain: DVKVTQSSRYLVKRTGEKVFLECVQDMDHENMFWYRQDPGLGLRLIYFSYDVKMKEKGDIPEGYSVSREKKERFSLILESASTNQTSMYLCASSKTSGSYAQYFGPGTRLLVL.